This T cell receptor beta chain appears in the sequencing data of a study of T cell clonality in common variable immunodeficiency. The table lists this clone with many counts. The sequenced fragment ends 3 residues before the CDR3 boundary, so the rest is inferred from the germline J gene. V was trimmed by 8 bases and J by 5 bases, leaving 15 bases between them. CDR3 length: 13 amino acids. Per germline, CDR1 SNHLY and CDR2 FYNNEI. Control and CVID samples contributed equal amounts of genomic DNA. Here immunoSEQ multiplex PCR was the method, and the copy in TCRdb shows in-frame clones only, minus some. The sample yields tens of thousands of clones, without any singletons.

The V gene is TRBV2, the J gene TRBJ2-5; D is uncertain. Sequenced sample: peripheral blood mononuclear cells. The origin of this receptor is a person aged 18 to 70 in good health. CDR3 sequence: CASAGSSQETQYF. Partial CDR3 DNA: TGTGCCAGCGCCGGGTCCTCTCAGGAGACC.